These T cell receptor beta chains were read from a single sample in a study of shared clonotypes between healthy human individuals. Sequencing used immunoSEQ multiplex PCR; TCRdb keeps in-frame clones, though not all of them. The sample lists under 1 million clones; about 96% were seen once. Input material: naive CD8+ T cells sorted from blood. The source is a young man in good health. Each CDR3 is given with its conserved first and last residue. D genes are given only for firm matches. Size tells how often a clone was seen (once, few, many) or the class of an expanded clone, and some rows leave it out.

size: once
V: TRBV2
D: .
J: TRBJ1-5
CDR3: CASRGRGSNQPQHF
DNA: TGTGCCAGCAGGGGGCGGGGCAGCAATCAGCCCCAGCATTTT

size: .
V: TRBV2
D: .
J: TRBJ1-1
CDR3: CASRGRKAFF
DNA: TGTGCCAGCAGAGGCAGAAAAGCTTTCTTT

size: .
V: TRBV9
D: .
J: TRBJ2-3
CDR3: CASEGLADTQYF
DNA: TGTGCCAGCGAGGGGCTCGCAGATACGCAGTATTTT

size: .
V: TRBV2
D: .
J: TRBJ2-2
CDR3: CASTRSGDAGELFF
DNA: TGTGCCAGTACCCGAAGTGGGGACGCCGGGGAGCTGTTTTTT

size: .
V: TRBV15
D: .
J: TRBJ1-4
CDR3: CATSLDRATNEKLFF
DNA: TGTGCCACCAGTCTTGACCGTGCAACTAATGAAAAACTGTTTTTT

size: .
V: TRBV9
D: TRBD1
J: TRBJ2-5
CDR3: CASSQGQFEETQYF
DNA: TGTGCCAGCAGCCAGGGACAGTTTGAAGAGACCCAGTACTTC

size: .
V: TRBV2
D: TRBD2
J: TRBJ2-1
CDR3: CASAGVAYNEQFF
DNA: TGTGCCAGCGCGGGGGTGGCCTACAATGAGCAGTTCTTC

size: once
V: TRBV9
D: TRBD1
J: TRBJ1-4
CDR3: CASSGQGAELFF
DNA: TGTGCCAGCAGCGGACAGGGGGCGGAACTGTTTTTT

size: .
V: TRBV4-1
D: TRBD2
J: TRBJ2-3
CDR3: CASSQGWLAGGSDTQYF
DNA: TGCGCCAGCAGCCAAGGGTGGCTAGCGGGAGGCTCAGATACGCAGTATTTT

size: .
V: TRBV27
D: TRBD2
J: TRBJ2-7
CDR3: CASSYGVGAGEQYF
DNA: TGTGCCAGCAGTTACGGCGTGGGAGCGGGGGAGCAGTACTTC

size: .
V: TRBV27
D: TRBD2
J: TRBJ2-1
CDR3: CASSYGLAGGNEQFF
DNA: TGTGCCAGCAGTTACGGACTAGCGGGAGGTAATGAGCAGTTCTTC

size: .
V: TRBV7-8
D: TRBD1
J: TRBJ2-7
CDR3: CASSLQGAYEQYF
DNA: TGTGCCAGCAGCCTTCAGGGGGCCTACGAGCAGTACTTC

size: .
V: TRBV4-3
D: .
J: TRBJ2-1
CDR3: CASSQRAGDEQFF
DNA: TGCGCCAGCAGCCAACGGGCCGGGGATGAGCAGTTCTTC

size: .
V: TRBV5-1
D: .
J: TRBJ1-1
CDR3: CASSFGREAFF
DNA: TGCGCCAGCAGCTTCGGCCGGGAAGCTTTCTTT

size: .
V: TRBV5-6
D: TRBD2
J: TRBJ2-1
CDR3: CASSLALTSGTYNEQFF
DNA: TGTGCCAGCAGCTTGGCTCTGACTAGCGGGACGTACAATGAGCAGTTCTTC

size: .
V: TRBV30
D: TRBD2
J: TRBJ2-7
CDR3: CAWSFGTSGNYEQYF
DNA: TGTGCCTGGAGTTTCGGGACTAGCGGGAACTACGAGCAGTACTTC

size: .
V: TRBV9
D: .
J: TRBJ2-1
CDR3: CASSVGGSLNEQFF
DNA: TGTGCCAGCAGCGTAGGAGGTAGCCTCAATGAGCAGTTCTTC

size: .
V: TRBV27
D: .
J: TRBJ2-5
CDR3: CASSFRTGSRETQYF
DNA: TGTGCCAGCAGTTTCAGAACGGGCTCCCGAGAGACCCAGTACTTC

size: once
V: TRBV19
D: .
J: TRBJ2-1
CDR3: CASAVGSYNEQFF
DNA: TGTGCCAGTGCAGTAGGCTCCTACAATGAGCAGTTCTTC

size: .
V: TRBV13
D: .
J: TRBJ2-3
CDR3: CASSQSLSVPTDTQYF
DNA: TGTGCCAGCAGCCAGTCCCTATCGGTCCCCACAGATACGCAGTATTTT

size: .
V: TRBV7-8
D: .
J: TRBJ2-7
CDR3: CASSLLPGPNYEQYF
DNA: TGTGCCAGCAGCTTACTACCGGGACCCAACTACGAGCAGTACTTC

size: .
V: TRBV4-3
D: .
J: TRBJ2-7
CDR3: CASSQVWDSYEQYF
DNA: TGCGCCAGCAGCCAAGTGTGGGACTCCTACGAGCAGTACTTC

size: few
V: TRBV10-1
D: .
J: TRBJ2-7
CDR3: CASSGGFGYEQYF
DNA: TGCGCCAGCAGTGGAGGTTTTGGGTACGAGCAGTACTTC

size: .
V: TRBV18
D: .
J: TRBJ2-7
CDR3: CASSTGNAYEQYF
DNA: TGTGCCAGCTCAACAGGGAATGCCTACGAGCAGTACTTC

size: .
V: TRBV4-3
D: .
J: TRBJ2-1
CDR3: CASSQDSEPYNEQFF
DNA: TGCGCCAGCAGCCAAGACTCGGAGCCTTACAATGAGCAGTTCTTC

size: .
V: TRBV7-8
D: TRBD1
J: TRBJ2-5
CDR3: CASSSRTGGIETQYF
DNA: TGTGCCAGCAGCTCCCGGACAGGGGGCATCGAGACCCAGTACTTC

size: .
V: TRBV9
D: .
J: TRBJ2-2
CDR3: CASSDRPYTGELFF
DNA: TGTGCCAGCAGCGACCGACCCTACACCGGGGAGCTGTTTTTT

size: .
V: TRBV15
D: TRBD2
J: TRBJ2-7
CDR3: CATSGSGRSYEQYF
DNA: TGTGCCACCAGCGGCAGCGGGAGGTCCTACGAGCAGTACTTC

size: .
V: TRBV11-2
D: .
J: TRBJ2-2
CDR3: CASSLVVETTGELFF
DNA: TGTGCCAGCAGCTTAGTAGTGGAGACCACCGGGGAGCTGTTTTTT

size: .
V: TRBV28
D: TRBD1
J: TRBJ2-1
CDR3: CASSRPQGSYNEQFF
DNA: TGTGCCAGCAGTCGGCCACAGGGGTCCTACAATGAGCAGTTCTTC

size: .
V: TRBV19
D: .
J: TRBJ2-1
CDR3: CASAKDSSSYNEQFF
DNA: TGTGCCAGTGCGAAGGACAGCAGCTCCTACAATGAGCAGTTCTTC

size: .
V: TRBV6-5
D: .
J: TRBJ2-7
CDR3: CASTRGRSYEQYF
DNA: TGTGCCAGCACCCGAGGGAGGTCCTACGAGCAGTACTTC

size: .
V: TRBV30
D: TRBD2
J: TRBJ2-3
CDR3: CASASGRSADTQYF
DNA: TGTGCCTCTGCTAGCGGGAGGAGCGCAGATACGCAGTATTTT

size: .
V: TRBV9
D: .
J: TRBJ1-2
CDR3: CASSPHWTEQSDGYTF
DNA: TGTGCCAGCAGCCCCCATTGGACAGAGCAGTCGGATGGCTACACCTTC

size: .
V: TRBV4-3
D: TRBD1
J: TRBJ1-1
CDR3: CASSQATGVTEAFF
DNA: TGCGCCAGCAGCCAAGCAACAGGGGTCACTGAAGCTTTCTTT

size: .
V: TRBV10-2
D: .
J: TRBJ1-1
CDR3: CASTPGSEAFF
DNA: TGCGCCAGCACTCCAGGCAGTGAAGCTTTCTTT

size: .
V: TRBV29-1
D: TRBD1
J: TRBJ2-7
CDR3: CSVESDDRGSAYEQYF
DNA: TGCAGCGTTGAATCAGACGACAGGGGGAGCGCCTACGAGCAGTACTTC

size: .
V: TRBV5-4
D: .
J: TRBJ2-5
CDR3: CASSFGREETQYF
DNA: TGTGCCAGCAGCTTCGGCAGAGAAGAGACCCAGTACTTC

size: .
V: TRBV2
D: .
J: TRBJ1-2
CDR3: CASSEPRDNYGYTF
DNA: TGTGCCAGCAGTGAACCCCGAGATAACTATGGCTACACCTTC

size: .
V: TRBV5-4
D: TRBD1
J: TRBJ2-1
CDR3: CASSSDRGWNEQFF
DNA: TGTGCCAGCAGCTCCGACAGGGGATGGAATGAGCAGTTCTTC

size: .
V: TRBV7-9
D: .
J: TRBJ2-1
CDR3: CASSLVLGWDHEQFF
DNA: TGTGCCAGCAGCTTAGTCCTGGGCTGGGACCATGAGCAGTTCTTC

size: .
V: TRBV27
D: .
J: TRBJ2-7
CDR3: CASTGDNSYEQYF
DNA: TGTGCCAGCACAGGAGACAACTCCTACGAGCAGTACTTC

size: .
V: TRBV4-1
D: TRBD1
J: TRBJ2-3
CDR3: CASSQGSRGTDTQYF
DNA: TGCGCCAGCAGCCAAGGGAGCAGGGGGACAGATACGCAGTATTTT

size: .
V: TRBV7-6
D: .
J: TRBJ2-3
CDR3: CASSLISDTDTQYF
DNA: TGTGCCAGCAGCTTAATCTCCGATACAGATACGCAGTATTTT

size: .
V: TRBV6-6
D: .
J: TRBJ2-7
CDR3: CASSYSNAYYEQYF
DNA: TGTGCCAGCAGTTACTCGAACGCCTACTACGAGCAGTACTTC

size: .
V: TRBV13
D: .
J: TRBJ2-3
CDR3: CASSLVADSTDTQYF
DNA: TGTGCCAGCAGCTTAGTAGCGGATAGCACAGATACGCAGTATTTT

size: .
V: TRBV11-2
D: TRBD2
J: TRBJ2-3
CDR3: CASSLDRGSGGDTQYF
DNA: TGTGCCAGCAGCTTAGATCGGGGTAGCGGGGGAGATACGCAGTATTTT

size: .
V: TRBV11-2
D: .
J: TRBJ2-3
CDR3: CASSSRGDTQYF
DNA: TGTGCCAGCAGCTCTCGCGGAGATACGCAGTATTTT

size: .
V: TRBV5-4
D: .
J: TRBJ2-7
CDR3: CASSQWGLPNYEQYF
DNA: TGTGCCAGCAGCCAGTGGGGATTACCGAACTACGAGCAGTACTTC